This TCR beta chain emerged from a study of cytotoxic CD8 clonotypes in ibrutinib-treated CLL. Trimming cost V 3 bases and J 4 bases; bases outside gene matches: 0. The CDR3 runs 14 residues. Germline V gives CDR1 SNHLY, CDR2 FYNNEI. Using immunoSEQ multiplex PCR, the repertoire was profiled, and TCRdb retains in-frame clones only, with some absent. The sample lists 30,000 to 40,000 clones, roughly three quarters occurring once. Study-wide findings and caveats: Public clonotypes, an uncommon group, contracted or remained stable on treatment. Clonality went up at the time of ibrutinib response, stayed stable in sustained remission, and later dropped back toward its baseline level at progression.

Relative to its sample, this clone is medium-sized. The antigen is unknown. The same CDR3 also results from other DNA sequences found in this sample. The chain joins TRBV2 to TRBJ1-5; 10 bases are shared with TRBD1. The starting material was PBMCs, obtained before ibrutinib treatment. The TCR comes from a human donor with chronic lymphocytic leukemia. CDR3 DNA: TGTGCCAGCAGTGAGGACAGGGGGAATCAGCCCCAGCATTTT. This encodes CASSEDRGNQPQHF.